Given below is one T cell receptor beta chain in context. This sample is drawn from a study of T cell responses to AZD1222 COVID-19 vaccine. CDR3 length: 16 residues. CDR1 is ENHRY and CDR2 is SYGVKD in the germline V gene. The ends lost 4 bases at V and 3 bases at J; junction bases unmatched: 8. The repertoire was sequenced with immunoSEQ multiplex PCR; TCRdb's copy has only in-frame clones and lacks some. The data contain 150,000 or so clones, roughly 89% of them singletons. The sequencing here drew on peripheral blood, taken on day 0 of AZD1222 vaccination. The gene calls are TRBV10-3 and TRBJ2-2; 7 nucleotides agree with TRBD2. The receptor was derived from an adult in good health. CDR3 protein: CAISGLRGRDTGELFF. In DNA, the CDR3 is TGTGCCATCAGTGGCTTACGCGGGAGAGACACCGGGGAGCTGTTTTTT.